Listed here are 13 T cell receptor beta chains from one sample, sequenced in a study of cytomegalovirus exposure and HLA in healthy donors. The PCR contained 60 Vbeta and 13 Jbeta primers. The method was immunoSEQ multiplex PCR; TCRdb's version includes in-frame clones alone and lacks a portion of them. The sample comprises approximately 180,000 clones, 82% of which are singletons, and roughly 1.5% rests with the top ten. The sequencing input was PBMCs. The receptors derive from a woman aged 18-29 years in good health and CMV-seronegative.

The V call is TRBV4-3, the J call TRBJ1-3; D unresolved. CDR3 length: 12 amino acids. Germline CDR1 LGHNA, CDR2 YSLEER. V was cut by 5 bases and J by 9 bases, with 11 bases left in between. The CDR3 nucleotides are TGCGCCAGCAGCTCTACCGGGAGCACCATATATTTT. Translated: CASSSTGSTIYF.

The chain couples TRBV11-2 to TRBJ1-1; 8 positions match TRBD1. The germline V gene encodes CDR1 SGHAT and CDR2 FQNNGV. There are 15 residues in the CDR3. V was pared by 5 bases and J by 1 base, with 6 bases of the junction left unmatched. CDR3 DNA: TGTGCCAGCAGCAAGACCGGGACAGGGAACACTGAAGCTTTCTTT. It translates to CASSKTGTGNTEAFF.

This clone came up a few times. The J gene is TRBJ1-5, the V gene TRBV30; tentatively, D is TRBD1 (6 bases). This CDR3 region has 14 residues. Germline CDR1 GTSNPN, CDR2 SVGIG (reference sequence). The ends were cut back, 2 bases at V and 3 bases at J, with 11 bases in the middle. The CDR3 loop reads CAWSLGHLNQPQHF. DNA for the CDR3: TGTGCCTGGAGTTTGGGACACCTCAATCAGCCCCAGCATTTT.

The gene calls are TRBV28 and TRBJ2-1, with 8 bases that match TRBD2. The CDR3 totals 15 residues. J lost 2 bases, V lost 6 bases, and 6 bases had no gene match. Germline CDR1 reads MDHEN; CDR2 reads SYDVKM. CDR3 bases: TGTGCCAGCAGGACGAAACTAGCGGCCTACAATGAGCAGTTCTTC. Translation: CASRTKLAAYNEQFF.

This sequence joins TRBV6-5 and TRBJ2-3; D might be TRBD1 (5 bases). From germline, CDR1 is MNHEY and CDR2 SVGAGI. V lost 5 bases and J lost 6, with 6 bases in between. The length of the CDR3 is 11 residues. The chain's CDR3 is CASSPGDTQYF. DNA of the CDR3: TGTGCCAGCAGTCCAGGGGATACGCAGTATTTT.

As to this clone: One end of the junction varies from germline; a read error may be responsible. The rearrangement uses TRBV20-1 and TRBJ2-3, with a possible D match to TRBD1 (6 bases). Germline CDR1 and CDR2: DFQATT and SNEGSKA (reference sequence). There are 10 residues in the CDR3. The CDR3 bases are TGCAGTGCTATCGCCTGGGGGCTCCATTTT. Its translation is CSAIAWGLHF.

J is TRBJ2-3 and V is TRBV11-2; 9 nucleotides line up with TRBD1. Trimming removed 5 bases from V and 3 bases from J; junction bases left unmatched: 6. Germline values: CDR1 SGHAT, CDR2 FQNNGV. CDR3 size: 15 residues. CDR3 DNA sequence: TGTGCCAGCAGCCCTGGGACAGGGTTAACAGATACGCAGTATTTT. It specifies CASSPGTGLTDTQYF.

The rearrangement links TRBV4-2 to TRBJ2-7, with TRBD2 matching over 7 bases. Germline V gene sequence: CDR1 LGHNA, CDR2 YNFKEQ. V shed 0 bases, J shed 5 bases, and the junction held 19 bases outside the gene matches. The CDR3 sequence is 19 residues long. CDR3 protein: CASSQDASMLAGASHEQYF. The CDR3 nucleotides read TGTGCCAGCAGCCAAGATGCTTCCATGCTGGCGGGAGCGTCCCACGAGCAGTACTTC.

V gene TRBV28 combines with J gene TRBJ2-4; no firm D call. The germline V gene has CDR1 MDHEN and CDR2 SYDVKM. The CDR3 is made up of 12 amino acids. Trimming took off 6 bases at V and 6 bases at J, with 9 bases between the two ends. The CDR3 DNA reads TGTGCCAGCAGCCCTACCACAAACATTCAGTACTTC. It codes for CASSPTTNIQYF.

The V gene is TRBV7-8, the J gene TRBJ2-6; possibly TRBD1 for D (7 bases). The CDR3 has 17 amino acids. Trimming took 8 bases from V and 0 from J, leaving 17 bases between them. Per germline, CDR1 SGHVS and CDR2 FQNEAQ. The DNA for the CDR3 is TGTGCCAGCGGGCCGCGGGACAGCCGCTCTGGGGCCAACGTCCTGACTTTC. This sequence encodes CASGPRDSRSGANVLTF.

The chain has TRBV4-1 and TRBJ2-1; possible D gene TRBD2, 6 bases. This CDR3 contains 16 residues. Between the trimmed V and J ends, which lost 0 bases and 5 bases, there was a span of 14 bases. Germline loops: CDR1 MGHRA, CDR2 YSYEKL. CDR3 in amino acids: CASSQDRASANNEQFF. CDR3 in DNA: TGCGCCAGCAGCCAAGATAGGGCTAGCGCTAACAATGAGCAGTTCTTC.

The chain employs TRBV7-2 and TRBJ2-3; D remains unclear. The CDR3 is 15 amino acids. Trimming shortened V by 0 bases and J by 0 bases, and 7 bases separated the two germline ends. The germline V gene has CDR1 SGHTA and CDR2 FQGNSA. For the CDR3, the DNA is TGTGCCAGCAGCTTAGCACATATCAGCACAGATACGCAGTATTTT. Its protein is CASSLAHISTDTQYF.

The chain has TRBV5-1 and TRBJ2-5; unclear D gene. The CDR3 is 15 amino acids. Germline lookup yields CDR1 SGHRS and CDR2 YFSETQ. V lost 1 base, J lost 5 bases, and 15 bases lay in between. In DNA, the CDR3 is TGCGCCAGCAGCTTGTCGCAGGTCCTAAGGGAGACCCAGTACTTC. It codes for CASSLSQVLRETQYF.